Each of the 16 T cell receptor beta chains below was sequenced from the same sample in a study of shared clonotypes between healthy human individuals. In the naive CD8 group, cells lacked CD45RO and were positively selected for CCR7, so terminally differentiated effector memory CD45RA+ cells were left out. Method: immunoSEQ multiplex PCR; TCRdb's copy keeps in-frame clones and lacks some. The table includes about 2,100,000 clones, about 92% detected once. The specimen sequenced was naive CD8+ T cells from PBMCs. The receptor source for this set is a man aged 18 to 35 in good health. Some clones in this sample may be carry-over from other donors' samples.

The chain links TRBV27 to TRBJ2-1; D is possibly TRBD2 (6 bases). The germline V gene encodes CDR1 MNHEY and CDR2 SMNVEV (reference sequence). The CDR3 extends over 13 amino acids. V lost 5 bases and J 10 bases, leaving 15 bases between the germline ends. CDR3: CASSNTGASEQFF. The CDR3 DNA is TGTGCCAGCAGTAATACGGGAGCCTCGGAGCAGTTCTTC.

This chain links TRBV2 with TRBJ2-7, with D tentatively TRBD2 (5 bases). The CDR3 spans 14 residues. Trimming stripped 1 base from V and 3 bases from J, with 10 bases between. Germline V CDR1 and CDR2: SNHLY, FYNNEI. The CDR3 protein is CASSEEVRGYEQYF. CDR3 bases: TGTGCCAGCAGTGAAGAAGTTCGGGGCTACGAGCAGTACTTC.

Written as DNA, the CDR3 is TGTGCCAGCAGCTTTGTCACTAGCGGGACAGATACGCAGTATTTT. It yields the protein CASSFVTSGTDTQYF. This chain links TRBV5-4 with TRBJ2-3; TRBD2 agrees at 9 bases. Looked up from germline, CDR1 is SGHNT and CDR2 is YYREEE (reference sequence). The CDR3 spans 15 residues. J was trimmed by 3 bases and V by 2 bases; bases with no gene match: 4.

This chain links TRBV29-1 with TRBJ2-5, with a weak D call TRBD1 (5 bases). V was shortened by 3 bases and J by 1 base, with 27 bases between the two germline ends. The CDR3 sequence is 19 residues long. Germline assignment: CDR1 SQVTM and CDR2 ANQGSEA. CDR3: CSVETVGTTEKPFQETQYF. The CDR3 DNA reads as TGCAGCGTTGAGACCGTAGGTACGACAGAAAAACCCTTCCAAGAGACCCAGTACTTC.

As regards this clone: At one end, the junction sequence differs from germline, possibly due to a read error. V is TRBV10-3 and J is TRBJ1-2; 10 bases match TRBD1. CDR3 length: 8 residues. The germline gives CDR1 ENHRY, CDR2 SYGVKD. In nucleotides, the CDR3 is TGTGCCACCGGGACAGGGGCGTTC. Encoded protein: CATGTGAF.

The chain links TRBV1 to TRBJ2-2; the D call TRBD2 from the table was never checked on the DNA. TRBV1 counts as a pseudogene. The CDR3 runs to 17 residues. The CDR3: CTSSQVVAGERTGELFF. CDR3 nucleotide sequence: TGCACCAGCAGCCAAGTCGTAGCGGGAGAAAGAACCGGGGAGCTGTTTTTT.

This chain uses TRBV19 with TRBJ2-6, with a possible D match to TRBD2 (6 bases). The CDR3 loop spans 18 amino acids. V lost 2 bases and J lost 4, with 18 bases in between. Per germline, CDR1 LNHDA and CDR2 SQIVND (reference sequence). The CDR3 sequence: CASSIRGLPGEGANVLTF. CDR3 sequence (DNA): TGTGCCAGTAGTATAAGGGGACTTCCCGGGGAGGGGGCCAACGTCCTGACTTTC.

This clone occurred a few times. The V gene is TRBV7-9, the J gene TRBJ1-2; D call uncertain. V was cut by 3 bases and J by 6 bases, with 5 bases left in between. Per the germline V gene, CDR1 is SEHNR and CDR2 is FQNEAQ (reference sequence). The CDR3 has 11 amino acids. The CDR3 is CASSFKDGYTF. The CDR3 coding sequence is TGTGCCAGCAGCTTCAAAGATGGCTACACCTTC.

CDR3: CASSKGRGATNEKLFF. The CDR3 DNA reads TGTGCCAGCAGCAAAGGTAGGGGTGCAACTAATGAAAAACTGTTTTTT. The chain carries TRBV21-1 and TRBJ1-4; the table's D call TRBD1 went unverified against the DNA. TRBV21-1 is given as a pseudogene. The CDR3 totals 16 residues.

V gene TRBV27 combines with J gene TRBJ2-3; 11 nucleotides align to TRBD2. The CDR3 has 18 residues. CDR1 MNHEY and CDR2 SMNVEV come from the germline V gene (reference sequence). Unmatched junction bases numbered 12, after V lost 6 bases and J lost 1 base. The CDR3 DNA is TGTGCCAGCAGCCCTCTAAAGACTAGCGGGAAACGCACAGATACGCAGTATTTT. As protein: CASSPLKTSGKRTDTQYF.

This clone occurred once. The CDR3 DNA is TGTGCCAGCACGCACCCCCCGGGACAGACCACCGGGGAGCTGTTTTTT. It translates to CASTHPPGQTTGELFF. The chain links TRBV28 to TRBJ2-2; 7 bases match TRBD1. This CDR3 contains 16 residues. Germline CDR1 is MDHEN and CDR2 is SYDVKM. The V gene end was trimmed by 7 bases and the J gene end by 4 bases; junction bases not matched to a gene: 12. The whole variable domain, remainder taken from reference TRBV28 and TRBJ2-2, is DVKVTQSSRYLVKRTGEKVFLECVQDMDHENMFWYRQDPGLGLRLIYFSYDVKMKEKGDIPEGYSVSREKKERFSLILESASTNQTSMYLCASTHPPGQTTGELFFGEGSRLTVL.

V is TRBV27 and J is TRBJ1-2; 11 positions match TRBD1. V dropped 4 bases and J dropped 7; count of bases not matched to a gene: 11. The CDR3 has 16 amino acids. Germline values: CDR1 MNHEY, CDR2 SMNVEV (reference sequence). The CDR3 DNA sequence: TGTGCCAGCAGTTCCTGGACAGGGGGCGCCGTATCTGGCTACACCTTC. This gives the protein CASSSWTGGAVSGYTF.

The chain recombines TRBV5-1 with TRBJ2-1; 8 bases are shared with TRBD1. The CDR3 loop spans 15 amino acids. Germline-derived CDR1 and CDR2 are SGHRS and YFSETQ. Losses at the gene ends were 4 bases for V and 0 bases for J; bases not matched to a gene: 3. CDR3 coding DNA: TGCGCCAGCAGCCAAGGACAGGGCTCCTACAATGAGCAGTTCTTC. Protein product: CASSQGQGSYNEQFF.

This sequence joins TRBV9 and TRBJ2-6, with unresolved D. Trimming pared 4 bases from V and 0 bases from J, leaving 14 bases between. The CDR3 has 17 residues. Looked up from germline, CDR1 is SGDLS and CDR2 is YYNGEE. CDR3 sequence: CASSHNRFSSGANVLTF. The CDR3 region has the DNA TGTGCCAGCAGCCACAACCGGTTCAGCTCTGGGGCCAACGTCCTGACTTTC.

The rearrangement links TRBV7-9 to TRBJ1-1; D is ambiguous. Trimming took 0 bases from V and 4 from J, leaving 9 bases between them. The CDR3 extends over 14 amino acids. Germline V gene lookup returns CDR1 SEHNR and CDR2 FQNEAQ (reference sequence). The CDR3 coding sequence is TGTGCCAGCAGCTTAGCAGCGCCACGCACTGAAGCTTTCTTT. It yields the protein CASSLAAPRTEAFF.

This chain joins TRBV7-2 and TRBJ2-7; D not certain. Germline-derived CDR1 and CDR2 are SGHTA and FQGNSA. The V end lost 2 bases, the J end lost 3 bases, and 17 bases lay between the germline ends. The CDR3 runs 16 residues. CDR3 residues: CASSLNLGRFSYEQYF. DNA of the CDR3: TGTGCCAGCAGCTTAAATCTCGGCAGATTCAGCTACGAGCAGTACTTC.